This T cell receptor (beta chain) was captured in a study of Graves' ophthalmopathy and Graves' hyperthyroidism. In regard to this clonotype: Its antigen remains unknown.

The CDR3 extends over 15 amino acids. The germline V gene has CDR1 SGHVS and CDR2 FQNEAQ. Unmatched junction bases numbered 8, after V lost 6 bases and J lost 3 bases. Study-level findings and limits: The study's model predicted ophthalmopathy progression at roughly 69% sensitivity and almost 75% specificity.

Amplification targeted the TCR beta CDR3 regions, with RNA transcripts as the source material. Second-round multiplex PCR came after first-round RT-PCR with HTBI primers. TCRdb redid the calling of the multiplex PCR reads with MiXCR, one entry per CDR3 protein. The sample contains about 550,000 distinct CDR3 sequences, roughly 39% of which appear only once. The genes are TRBV7-8 and TRBJ2-1, with TRBD1 matching 7 bases. The source material was peripheral blood or thyroid tissue (not recorded which). The source of this sequence is an adult man with Graves' hyperthyroidism. The DNA for the CDR3 is TGTGCCAGCAGAGGTCACAGGGGAGACTACAATGAGCAGTTCTTC. Translation: CASRGHRGDYNEQFF.